The 11 T cell receptor beta chains presented below share a single source sample, sequenced in a study of control samples from healthy donors and cancer patients. Generated by immunoSEQ multiplex PCR, the TCRdb table keeps only in-frame clones and is missing some. Of 150,000 to 200,000 clones in the sample, around 87% were seen once. The sample taken for sequencing was blood. The receptor set was obtained from a woman aged 50 to 65 in good health.

About this clone: Other nucleotide sequences from this sample produce the same CDR3. The rearrangement uses TRBV5-1 and TRBJ2-2; 7 bases agree with TRBD1. This CDR3 spans 15 amino acids. Trimming removed 2 bases from V and 0 bases from J; junction bases left unmatched: 1. CDR1 is SGHRS and CDR2 is YFSETQ in the germline V gene. The CDR3 loop reads CASSFQGANTGELFF. The CDR3 DNA is TGCGCCAGCAGCTTCCAGGGGGCGAACACCGGGGAGCTGTTTTTT.

In nucleotides, the CDR3 is TGCGCCAGCAGCCAAGCTCGCGCCGGGAGCAACACTGAAGCTTTCTTT. As protein: CASSQARAGSNTEAFF. This chain uses TRBV4-1 with TRBJ1-1; the D is unclear. V dropped 1 base and J dropped 2 bases, with 14 bases sitting between them. Germline CDR1 reads MGHRA; CDR2 reads YSYEKL. The CDR3 contains 16 residues.

The rearrangement uses TRBV7-9 and TRBJ1-1; D ambiguous. Germline V lookup: CDR1 SEHNR, CDR2 FQNEAQ (reference sequence). The germline V and J ends were trimmed by 4 bases and 0 bases, with 15 bases remaining between them. The CDR3 contains 16 residues. CDR3 region: CASSSLRTLLNTEAFF. The CDR3 bases are TGTGCCAGCAGCTCGTTAAGGACTCTCCTGAACACTGAAGCTTTCTTT.

The V gene is TRBV5-1, the J gene TRBJ1-2; D uncertain. This CDR3 comprises 13 residues. The germline V and J ends were trimmed by 4 bases and 8 bases, with 15 bases remaining between them. Germline CDR1 and CDR2: SGHRS and YFSETQ. The CDR3 nucleotides read TGCGCCAGCAGCCTAAGTTGGTCGGGAGGCTACACCTTC. It translates to CASSLSWSGGYTF.

DNA of the CDR3: TGTGCCACCAAGTTAGGTAGCGGGCGGCAGCATGAGCAGTTCTTC. Protein: CATKLGSGRQHEQFF. The V and J genes are TRBV24-1 and TRBJ2-1; 7 bases match TRBD2. CDR1 and CDR2 from the germline V gene are KGHDR and SFDVKD. The CDR3 has 15 amino acids. V lost 8 bases, J lost 8 bases, and 14 bases stayed unmatched.

The chain carries TRBV14 and TRBJ2-1; D gene ambiguous. Looked up from germline, CDR1 is SGHDN and CDR2 is FVKESK. The CDR3 loop spans 14 amino acids. V was pared by 0 bases and J by 0 bases, with 3 bases between. Here the CDR3 DNA reads TGTGCCAGCAGCCAAGATTACTCCTACAATGAGCAGTTCTTC. It specifies CASSQDYSYNEQFF. The whole variable domain, filled in from reference TRBV14 and TRBJ2-1, reads EAGVTQFPSHSVIEKGQTVTLRCDPISGHDNLYWYRRVMGKEIKFLLHFVKESKQDESGMPNNRFLAERTGGTYSTLKVQPAELEDSGVYFCASSQDYSYNEQFFGPGTRLTVL.

The V call is TRBV27, the J call TRBJ2-1; no clear D. The germline V and J ends were trimmed by 8 bases and 3 bases, with 5 bases remaining between them. The CDR3 runs to 11 residues. Germline CDR1 MNHEY, CDR2 SMNVEV (reference sequence). DNA for the CDR3: TGTGCCAGCCGGCTCTACAATGAGCAGTTCTTC. Translation: CASRLYNEQFF.

The chain joins TRBV7-2 to TRBJ1-5; D unclear. Deletions cut 2 bases from V and 1 base from J, with 9 bases between. This CDR3 region has 15 residues. Germline assignment: CDR1 SGHTA and CDR2 FQGNSA. The CDR3: CASSLQGVSNQPQHF. The CDR3 region has the DNA TGTGCCAGCAGCTTACAAGGCGTGAGCAATCAGCCCCAGCATTTT. Using reference TRBV7-2 and TRBJ1-5 for the parts outside the CDR3, the full variable domain is GAGVSQSPSNKVTEKGKDVELRCDPISGHTALYWYRQSLGQGLEFLIYFQGNSAPDKSGLPSDRFSAERTGGSVSTLTIQRTQQEDSAVYLCASSLQGVSNQPQHFGDGTRLSIL.

The V gene is TRBV11-1, the J gene TRBJ2-7; D perhaps matches TRBD1 (5 bases). V dropped 3 bases and J dropped 0 bases, with 15 bases sitting between them. CDR3 size: 16 residues. The germline V gene has CDR1 SGHAT and CDR2 FQDESV (reference sequence). The CDR3 loop reads CASSFPGAGSSYEQYF. The CDR3 nucleotides read TGTGCCAGCAGCTTCCCTGGGGCCGGTAGCTCCTACGAGCAGTACTTC.

The J gene is TRBJ2-1, the V gene TRBV4-1; the D is unclear. The germline V gene has CDR1 MGHRA and CDR2 YSYEKL. V gave up 0 bases and J gave up 0 bases, with 12 bases separating them. The CDR3 spans 17 residues. The CDR3 sequence: CASSQEDGWGSYNEQFF. The CDR3 DNA is TGCGCCAGCAGCCAAGAGGATGGCTGGGGCTCCTACAATGAGCAGTTCTTC.

This clone was seen more than once but under ten times. This rearrangement joins TRBV6-4 to TRBJ2-3, with 8 nucleotides matching TRBD2. Per the germline V gene, CDR1 is MRHNA and CDR2 is SNTAGT. CDR3 size: 15 residues. With V trimmed by 2 bases and J by 5 bases, 6 bases remained unmatched. DNA for the CDR3: TGTGCCAGCAGTGACGACGGGGGGGCCGGAGATACGCAGTATTTT. Protein: CASSDDGGAGDTQYF.